Below, 8 T cell receptor beta chains from the same sample are listed, as sequenced in a study of cytomegalovirus exposure and HLA in healthy donors. The PCR had 60 Vbeta and 13 Jbeta primers. Clones were read by immunoSEQ multiplex PCR, and TCRdb kept only the in-frame ones, dropping some. The sample consists of about 130,000 clones, roughly 80% of them appearing once. Material for sequencing was PBMCs. The source is a young man in good health and CMV-seropositive.

This clone appeared a few times. The chain recombines TRBV6-1 with TRBJ2-1; a possible D gene is TRBD1 (5 bases). CDR1 and CDR2 (germline): MNHNS, SASEGT. The CDR3 consists of 14 residues. V was clipped by 5 bases and J by 6 bases, with 14 bases between them. In DNA, the CDR3 is TGTGCCAGCAGTCCCCGGACAAAATCCAATGAGCAGTTCTTC. Its protein product is CASSPRTKSNEQFF.

The chain combines TRBV19 with TRBJ2-1, with D possibly matching TRBD2 (6 bases). The germline gives CDR1 LNHDA, CDR2 SQIVND (reference sequence). The CDR3 is 14 residues long. The V and J ends lost 3 bases and 7 bases respectively, with 13 bases between them. CDR3 bases: TGTGCCAGTAGTATGGACTATTCTCGAAATGAGCAGTTCTTC. Its protein product is CASSMDYSRNEQFF.

This sequence joins TRBV19 and TRBJ2-6; D might be TRBD2 (5 bases). The length of the CDR3 is 17 residues. The ends were cut back, 8 bases at V and 2 bases at J, with 19 bases in the middle. Per the germline V gene, CDR1 is LNHDA and CDR2 is SQIVND (reference sequence). CDR3 region: CASAPNRGRAGANVLTF. Written as DNA, the CDR3 is TGTGCCAGTGCCCCGAACCGGGGAAGGGCTGGGGCCAACGTCCTGACTTTC.

This clone was seen more than once but under ten times. The rearrangement links TRBV18 to TRBJ2-3; D might be TRBD2 (6 bases). The CDR3 is made up of 14 amino acids. V lost 3 bases and J 5 bases, leaving 12 bases between the germline ends. Germline V gene data show CDR1 as KGHSH and CDR2 as LQKENI. The CDR3 reads CASSPFGSGDTQYF. The CDR3 bases are TGTGCCAGCTCACCTTTCGGGAGTGGAGATACGCAGTATTTT.

The chain carries TRBV30 and TRBJ1-2; D unresolved. V lost 0 bases to trimming and J lost 1 base, with 6 bases between them. Germline V gene lookup returns CDR1 GTSNPN and CDR2 SVGIG (reference sequence). The CDR3 length is 13 residues. As DNA, the CDR3 is TGTGCCTGGAGTGTCGGGGTTAACTATGGCTACACCTTC. Translating gives CAWSVGVNYGYTF. Full variable domain (remainder filled in from reference TRBV30 and TRBJ1-2): SQTIHQWPATLVQPVGSPLSLECTVEGTSNPNLYWYRQAAGRGLQLLFYSVGIGQISSEVPQNLSASRPQDRQFILSSKKLLLSDSGFYLCAWSVGVNYGYTFGSGTRLTVV.

The rearrangement uses TRBV27 and TRBJ1-1; 7 bases fit TRBD1. In germline, CDR1 is MNHEY, CDR2 SMNVEV (reference sequence). V lost 3 bases and J lost 2; bases outside the gene matches: 3. The CDR3 has 14 residues. The CDR3 protein is CASSFGDSNTEAFF. The CDR3 DNA is TGTGCCAGCAGTTTTGGGGACAGCAACACTGAAGCTTTCTTT.

The DNA of the CDR3 is TGCGCCAGTCGAATTGTTCCGACAGGGGACGAGCAGTACTTC. Translated, it gives CASRIVPTGDEQYF. This sequence joins TRBV5-1 and TRBJ2-5, with 8 bases that match TRBD1. The DNA matches TRBJ2-7 better at its end, which makes the J call doubtful. Per the germline V gene, CDR1 is SGHRS and CDR2 is YFSETQ. There are 14 residues in the CDR3.

The chain uses TRBV6-5 and TRBJ1-2; D gene unclear. CDR3 length equals 12 residues. The germline gives CDR1 MNHEY, CDR2 SVGAGI. V was pared by 0 bases and J by 7 bases, with 6 bases between. CDR3 in amino acids: CASSYSGVGYTF. The CDR3 DNA follows: TGTGCCAGCAGTTACTCCGGAGTTGGCTACACCTTC.